A single sample is the source of the 27 T cell receptor beta chains below, sequenced in a study of cytomegalovirus exposure and HLA in healthy donors. PCR employed 60 Vbeta and 13 Jbeta primers. Method: immunoSEQ multiplex PCR; TCRdb's copy keeps in-frame clones and lacks some. Of 170,000 or so clones in the sample, under 85% were seen once. The sequencing input was PBMCs. The receptors derive from a man aged 45-65 years in good health and CMV-seronegative.

The CDR3 is CASYKTGPISHGRGGGELFF. Written as DNA, the CDR3 is TGTGCCAGCTATAAAACCGGCCCGATCTCTCACGGGAGGGGGGGCGGGGAGCTGTTTTTT. The chain employs TRBV21-1 and TRBJ2-2; the D call TRBD2 from the table was never checked on the DNA. TRBV21-1 is classified as a pseudogene. This CDR3 spans 20 amino acids.

The chain combines TRBV11-3 with TRBJ2-1, with 8 bases aligning to TRBD2. CDR1 is SGHNT, CDR2 YENEEA, per germline. J was trimmed by 4 bases and V by 5 bases; bases with no gene match: 4. This CDR3 has 14 residues. CDR3 protein: CASSPGGFYNEQFF. The CDR3 coding sequence is TGTGCCAGCAGCCCGGGAGGGTTTTACAATGAGCAGTTCTTC.

The J gene is TRBJ2-7, the V gene TRBV5-4; 8 bases map to TRBD2. In germline, CDR1 is SGHNT, CDR2 YYREEE (reference sequence). V shed 4 bases and J 3 bases; nucleotides not matched to a gene: 9. The CDR3 is 15 amino acids. In DNA, the CDR3 is TGTGCCAGCAGCCCCCGTCCGGGACTAGACTACGAGCAGTACTTC. The encoded protein is CASSPRPGLDYEQYF.

This clone was counted once. This sequence joins TRBV25-1 and TRBJ1-2, with 7 bases identical to TRBD1. J was trimmed by 5 bases and V by 3 bases; bases with no gene match: 15. Per the germline V gene, CDR1 is MGHDK and CDR2 is SYGVNS. The CDR3 spans 17 residues. The CDR3 DNA reads TGTGCCAGCAGTGACCATTTGGGGACAGCTTCGATTTATGGCTACACCTTC. Encoded protein: CASSDHLGTASIYGYTF.

The chain uses TRBV19 and TRBJ1-2; 7 bases are a match to TRBD1. Germline loops: CDR1 LNHDA, CDR2 SQIVND (reference sequence). J gave up 8 bases and V 10 bases, and 10 bases lay outside the gene matches. The CDR3 length is 12 residues. In DNA form, the CDR3 reads TGTGCCACCTTCGACAGGGAAGGAGGCTACACCTTC. Its translation is CATFDREGGYTF.

The rearrangement joins TRBV20-1 to TRBJ2-7; the D gene is possibly TRBD2 (6 bases). V was clipped by 6 bases and J by 8 bases, with 14 bases between them. CDR3 length: 11 residues. Germline assignment: CDR1 DFQATT and CDR2 SNEGSKA (reference sequence). The CDR3 sequence: CSAQGGLQQYF. For the CDR3, the DNA is TGCAGTGCACAAGGAGGGTTGCAGCAGTACTTC.

V and J are TRBV20-1 and TRBJ1-1, with D unresolved. The V gene lost 1 base and the J gene lost 11 bases, with 11 bases spanning the gap. The CDR3 sequence is 11 residues long. The V gene's germline CDR1 is DFQATT and CDR2 SNEGSKA (reference sequence). The CDR3 loop is CSARGPVGAFF. The CDR3 DNA is TGCAGTGCTAGAGGGCCGGTGGGCGCTTTCTTT.

In this sample, this clone turned up a few times. The chain joins TRBV7-3 to TRBJ1-4; TRBD1 matches at 11 bases. J lost 9 bases, V lost 5 bases, and 8 bases had no gene match. CDR3 length equals 15 residues. Germline V gives CDR1 SGHTA, CDR2 FQGTGA. This CDR3 reads CASSPTGQGEQKLFF. CDR3 DNA sequence: TGTGCCAGCAGCCCCACGGGACAGGGGGAACAAAAACTGTTTTTT.

The CDR3 spells CASSLAGAGTDTQYF. Here the CDR3 DNA reads TGTGCCAGCAGTTTAGCGGGGGCCGGCACAGATACGCAGTATTTT. The V gene is TRBV28, the J gene TRBJ2-3; D might be TRBD2 (7 bases). CDR1 and CDR2 from the germline V gene are MDHEN and SYDVKM. The CDR3 extends over 15 amino acids. V shed 2 bases and J shed 1 base, with 10 bases lying between them.

The chain recombines TRBV7-6 with TRBJ2-5; TRBD2 agrees at 8 bases. V lost 5 bases to trimming and J lost 2 bases; unmatched junction nucleotides: 7. The CDR3 runs 15 residues. Germline CDR1 and CDR2: SGHVS and FNYEAQ. The CDR3 bases are TGTGCCAGCAGCCCCCGGGCGGGAGGACAAGAGACCCAGTACTTC. Translated: CASSPRAGGQETQYF.

The chain recombines TRBV4-2 with TRBJ2-2; TRBD2 aligns across 10 bases. Unmatched junction bases numbered 6, after V lost 5 bases and J lost 6 bases. Germline CDR1 reads LGHNA; CDR2 reads YNFKEQ. The CDR3 loop spans 15 amino acids. The CDR3 sequence is CASSTPGLASGELFF. DNA for the CDR3: TGTGCCAGCAGCACACCGGGACTAGCGTCCGGGGAGCTGTTTTTT.

This chain links TRBV28 with TRBJ2-1; 10 nucleotides line up with TRBD2. The CDR3 is 17 residues long. V shed 4 bases and J 6 bases; nucleotides not matched to a gene: 12. Germline V gene lookup returns CDR1 MDHEN and CDR2 SYDVKM. The CDR3 region is CASSSPEASGSFNEQFF. CDR3 DNA: TGTGCCAGCAGTTCCCCCGAGGCTAGCGGGAGTTTCAATGAGCAGTTCTTC.

This clone was seen only a few times. V gene TRBV7-9 combines with J gene TRBJ2-3, with D maybe TRBD1 (5 bases). The CDR3 length is 14 residues. CDR1 and CDR2 from the germline V gene are SEHNR and FQNEAQ (reference sequence). Trimming shortened V by 3 bases and J by 3 bases, and 10 bases separated the two germline ends. The CDR3 here is CASSFFQGTDTQYF. DNA for the CDR3: TGTGCCAGCAGCTTCTTTCAGGGAACAGATACGCAGTATTTT.

This rearrangement joins TRBV28 to TRBJ1-2; D is undetermined. Trimming took off 8 bases at V and 1 base at J, with 8 bases between the two ends. Germline lookup yields CDR1 MDHEN and CDR2 SYDVKM. The CDR3 is 12 amino acids. CDR3 nucleotide sequence: TGTGCCAGCCTAACAGTTAACTATGGCTACACCTTC. Translation: CASLTVNYGYTF.

The chain couples TRBV7-2 to TRBJ1-4; 7 bases align to TRBD1. With 2 bases clipped from V and 11 bases from J, the junction kept 5 bases outside the gene matches. The CDR3 runs to 13 residues. CDR1 and CDR2 (germline): SGHTA, FQGNSA. The CDR3 sequence is CASSLRGGQKLFF. The CDR3 region has the DNA TGTGCCAGCAGCTTAAGAGGGGGACAGAAACTGTTTTTT.

As regards this clone: In the same sample, other DNA sequences code for this CDR3. V and J are TRBV7-6 and TRBJ1-3; possible D gene TRBD1, 6 bases. Trimming took 5 bases from V and 9 from J, leaving 20 bases between them. The length of the CDR3 is 15 residues. Germline V gene data show CDR1 as SGHVS and CDR2 as FNYEAQ. In DNA form, the CDR3 reads TGTGCCAGCAGCCTAGATCGGTCGGCAGGGGTCACCATATATTTT. Amino acids: CASSLDRSAGVTIYF.

V and J are TRBV11-3 and TRBJ1-1; D is unclear. V gave up 4 bases and J gave up 1 base, with 7 bases separating them. The CDR3 contains 13 residues. Germline CDR1 is SGHNT and CDR2 is YENEEA. CDR3: CASSSTSNTEAFF. DNA of the CDR3: TGTGCCAGCAGCTCCACTTCGAACACTGAAGCTTTCTTT.

This clone was recorded only once. V and J are TRBV28 and TRBJ1-5; D ambiguous. V was cut by 3 bases and J by 9 bases, with 15 bases left in between. The CDR3 has 14 amino acids. Germline CDR1 MDHEN, CDR2 SYDVKM. CDR3 sequence reads: CASSFAPRGRPQHF. DNA for the CDR3: TGTGCCAGCAGTTTTGCGCCACGGGGTAGGCCCCAGCATTTT.

The rearrangement uses TRBV6-5 and TRBJ2-1; tentatively, D is TRBD1 (6 bases). V lost 5 bases and J lost 6, with 11 bases in between. This CDR3 comprises 13 residues. The germline gives CDR1 MNHEY, CDR2 SVGAGI. The CDR3 here is CASSKNRANEQFF. The CDR3 DNA sequence: TGTGCCAGCAGTAAAAACAGGGCCAATGAGCAGTTCTTC.

Notes on this clone: The junction and the germline gene differ at one end; a read error may be behind it. The V and J genes are TRBV7-9 and TRBJ1-1; TRBD1 matches at 8 bases. This CDR3 is built from 15 residues. Per germline, CDR1 SEHNR and CDR2 FQNEAQ (reference sequence). CDR3 nucleotide sequence: TGTTCCAGCAGCCCTTTCGGACAGGGGAACACTGAAGCTTTCTTT. This encodes CSSSPFGQGNTEAFF.

This clone was seen a single time. This rearrangement joins TRBV6-6 to TRBJ2-1; 9 bases line up with TRBD2. The J segment lost 7 bases and the V segment lost 11 bases, leaving 18 bases of the junction unmatched. CDR1 MNHNY and CDR2 SVGAGI come from the germline V gene (reference sequence). The CDR3 is made up of 16 amino acids. The DNA of the CDR3 is TGTGCCGGAGGACTGGGACTAGCCGCAGGGGGGAATGAGCAGTTCTTC. This gives the protein CAGGLGLAAGGNEQFF.

This rearrangement joins TRBV7-2 to TRBJ1-2; D perhaps matches TRBD1 (5 bases). V dropped 5 bases and J dropped 0 bases, with 13 bases sitting between them. Germline V gene data show CDR1 as SGHTA and CDR2 as FQGNSA. The CDR3 is 15 residues long. CDR3 protein: CASSSEGGANYGYTF. As DNA, the CDR3 is TGTGCCAGCAGCAGCGAAGGAGGGGCTAACTATGGCTACACCTTC.

This clone was seen only a few times. The chain couples TRBV6-5 to TRBJ1-5; 8 bases are shared with TRBD1. The CDR3 sequence is 14 residues long. V lost 6 bases to trimming and J lost 1 base; unmatched junction nucleotides: 2. Germline V gene sequence: CDR1 MNHEY, CDR2 SVGAGI. This CDR3 is CASRTGGSNQPQHF. CDR3 bases: TGTGCCAGCAGAACAGGGGGAAGCAATCAGCCCCAGCATTTT.

The rearrangement uses TRBV7-8 and TRBJ2-5, with D maybe TRBD1 (5 bases). The CDR3 is made up of 14 amino acids. With 1 base removed from V and 5 bases from J, the gap between germline ends came to 11 bases. From germline, CDR1 is SGHVS and CDR2 FQNEAQ. The CDR3 nucleotides are TGTGCCAGCAGCTTAGTAGGGGCATGGGAGACCCAGTACTTC. Translating it yields CASSLVGAWETQYF.

The V gene is TRBV21-1, the J gene TRBJ2-6; TRBD1 was called by the table and not checked on the DNA. TRBV21-1 is reported as a pseudogene. The CDR3 contains 18 residues. The CDR3 bases are TGTGCCAGCAGCATGGCAACAGGGGATATCTCTGGGGCCAACGTCCTGACTTTC. This gives the protein CASSMATGDISGANVLTF.

This chain links TRBV29-1 with TRBJ2-2; 9 bases match TRBD1. This CDR3 region has 15 residues. Germline V gives CDR1 SQVTM, CDR2 ANQGSEA. The V segment lost 5 bases and the J segment 5 bases; nucleotides outside the gene matches: 9. The CDR3 DNA follows: TGCAGCGTTTTAAGTCGGGACAGGGTGACCGGGGAGCTGTTTTTT. Encoded protein: CSVLSRDRVTGELFF.

This clone was counted a single time. This chain joins TRBV7-9 and TRBJ2-5; D remains ambiguous. This CDR3 is built from 12 residues. Trimming removed 2 bases from V and 5 bases from J, with 6 bases in between. The V gene's germline CDR1 is SEHNR and CDR2 FQNEAQ (reference sequence). Here the CDR3 DNA reads TGTGCCAGCAGCTTAATGCGGGAGACCCAGTACTTC. It translates to CASSLMRETQYF. Full variable domain (remainder filled in from reference TRBV7-9 and TRBJ2-5): DTGVSQNPRHKITKRGQNVTFRCDPISEHNRLYWYRQTLGQGPEFLTYFQNEAQLEKSRLLSDRFSAERPKGSFSTLEIQRTEQGDSAMYLCASSLMRETQYFGPGTRLLVL.